The entry below gives a single T cell receptor (beta chain) sequence along with its context. This record belongs to a study of CD8+ T cells in alopecia areata. Germline-derived CDR1 and CDR2 are SGHTA and FQGNSA. CDR3 size: 15 residues. V shed 3 bases and J 5 bases; nucleotides not matched to a gene: 7. Treatment meaning: oral pan-JAK inhibitor, 5-10 mg twice daily. Alopecia areata patients provided lesional scalp punch biopsies and peripheral blood, both collected for the study. Sequencing relied on a cDNA template that was reverse transcribed from extracted RNA. TCRdb's copy holds only in-frame clones and misses some; the assay was immunoSEQ multiplex PCR. The table has under 250,000 clones, 50% to 70% seen once.

V and J are TRBV7-2 and TRBJ2-1; 7 nucleotides match TRBD1. Sequencing was performed on CD4+ T cells sorted from blood, taken at week 4, from a patient treated with tofacitinib. The source of this sequence is a human donor with alopecia areata. The CDR3, as DNA: TGTGCCAGCAGCTTCCTGGGACAGCCTAACAATGAGCAGTTCTTC. It yields the protein CASSFLGQPNNEQFF.